One sample yielded the 20 T cell receptor beta chains listed below, sequenced in a study of cytomegalovirus exposure and HLA in healthy donors. PCR involved 60 Vbeta and 13 Jbeta primers. The method was immunoSEQ multiplex PCR; TCRdb's version includes in-frame clones alone and lacks a portion of them. The table includes around 120,000 clones, about 76% detected once. The material sequenced was PBMCs. These receptors all come from a man in his 60s in good health and CMV-seropositive.

The chain couples TRBV9 to TRBJ2-2, with 8 bases fitting TRBD1. Germline assignment: CDR1 SGDLS and CDR2 YYNGEE. CDR3 length: 15 residues. Unmatched junction bases numbered 4, after V lost 4 bases and J lost 2 bases. As DNA, the CDR3 is TGTGCCAGCAGCCCGACAGGGGCCAACACCGGGGAGCTGTTTTTT. Residues: CASSPTGANTGELFF.

V and J are TRBV6-6 and TRBJ1-2; 8 nucleotides agree with TRBD1. The CDR3 covers 15 residues. The ends lost 7 bases at V and 6 bases at J; junction bases unmatched: 13. Germline values: CDR1 MNHNY, CDR2 SVGAGI (reference sequence). Here the CDR3 DNA reads TGTGCCAGCACCACGAAAGGGGGACAGGTCCATGGCTACACCTTC. It encodes CASTTKGGQVHGYTF.

The chain links TRBV19 to TRBJ2-2; 8 nucleotides line up with TRBD2. Germline V gene lookup returns CDR1 LNHDA and CDR2 SQIVND (reference sequence). Germline trimming cut 2 bases from V and 2 bases from J; bases unmatched to any gene: 1. CDR3 length: 15 amino acids. The CDR3 nucleotides are TGTGCCAGTAGTATAAGCGGGGGAAACACCGGGGAGCTGTTTTTT. Its protein is CASSISGGNTGELFF.

This clone was recorded a few times. At one boundary the junction diverges from the germline segment, which might be a read error. This chain links TRBV2 with TRBJ2-7, with 13 bases matching TRBD2. Germline values: CDR1 SNHLY, CDR2 FYNNEI. The CDR3 is 11 amino acids. Written as DNA, the CDR3 is TGTGCCAGCAGTGCCGGGACTAGCGGGACCTTC. This translates into CASSAGTSGTF.

This chain uses TRBV15 with TRBJ2-2, with 8 bases identical to TRBD1. This CDR3 has 14 amino acids. Germline-derived CDR1 and CDR2 are LNHNV and YYDKDF (reference sequence). V was pared by 1 base and J by 5 bases, with 0 bases of the junction left unmatched. This chain's CDR3 is CATSRGTGTGELFF. CDR3 nucleotides: TGTGCCACCAGCAGAGGGACAGGGACCGGGGAGCTGTTTTTT.

The rearrangement uses TRBV7-2 and TRBJ2-7; 10 positions agree with TRBD2. The V and J ends lost 1 base and 5 bases, in that order; junction bases with no gene match: 8. There are 16 residues in the CDR3. CDR1 and CDR2 from the germline V gene are SGHTA and FQGNSA. The CDR3 nucleotides are TGTGCCAGCAGCTTAGGTTCTAGCGGGAGACGAAACGAGCAGTACTTC. Encoded protein: CASSLGSSGRRNEQYF.

The chain carries TRBV5-1 and TRBJ2-3; possibly TRBD1 for D (6 bases). This CDR3 is built from 12 residues. CDR1 SGHRS and CDR2 YFSETQ come from the germline V gene. Trimming left V 7 bases short and J 6 bases short, with 12 bases between. The CDR3 spells CASSYREDTQYF. In nucleotides, the CDR3 is TGCGCCAGCTCCTACAGGGAGGATACGCAGTATTTT. The entire variable domain, with the rest obtained from reference TRBV5-1 and TRBJ2-3, is as follows: KAGVTQTPRYLIKTRGQQVTLSCSPISGHRSVSWYQQTPGQGLQFLFEYFSETQRNKGNFPGRFSGRQFSNSRSEMNVSTLELGDSALYLCASSYREDTQYFGPGTRLTVL.

This rearrangement joins TRBV5-1 to TRBJ2-3, with D tentatively TRBD2 (6 bases). Germline V gene lookup returns CDR1 SGHRS and CDR2 YFSETQ. Trimming took off 3 bases at V and 2 bases at J, with 7 bases between the two ends. The CDR3 loop spans 13 amino acids. The CDR3 sequence is CASSWRDTDTQYF. DNA for the CDR3: TGCGCCAGCAGCTGGAGGGACACAGATACGCAGTATTTT.

This chain connects TRBV7-3 to TRBJ2-1; 11 nucleotides line up with TRBD1. V was pared by 4 bases and J by 4 bases, with 6 bases of the junction left unmatched. Germline V gives CDR1 SGHTA, CDR2 FQGTGA. The CDR3 spans 16 residues. The CDR3: CASSSGQGASYNEQFF. The DNA for the CDR3 is TGTGCCAGCAGCTCTGGACAGGGGGCTTCGTACAATGAGCAGTTCTTC.

This sequence joins TRBV9 and TRBJ1-3, with D uncertain. This CDR3 spans 14 amino acids. V dropped 4 bases and J dropped 4 bases, with 12 bases sitting between them. Germline assignment: CDR1 SGDLS and CDR2 YYNGEE. CDR3 sequence reads: CASSPRVLGNTIYF. The CDR3 region has the DNA TGTGCCAGCAGCCCGAGGGTTCTCGGAAACACCATATATTTT.

This clone was observed a few times. The V gene is TRBV5-1, the J gene TRBJ2-1; D possibly corresponds to TRBD1 (5 bases). The V gene lost 0 bases and the J gene lost 8 bases, with 15 bases spanning the gap. The CDR3 spans 15 residues. Looked up from germline, CDR1 is SGHRS and CDR2 is YFSETQ. The CDR3 DNA reads as TGCGCCAGCAGCTTGGTGGCAGGGTGGGGTGATGAGCAGTTCTTC. This gives the protein CASSLVAGWGDEQFF.

V and J are TRBV19 and TRBJ1-4; no clear D. The length of the CDR3 is 13 residues. Trimming cost V 5 bases and J 5 bases, with 9 bases left between them. CDR1 LNHDA and CDR2 SQIVND come from the germline V gene (reference sequence). CDR3 loop: CASSLNINEKLFF. DNA for the CDR3: TGTGCCAGTAGTCTCAACATAAATGAAAAACTGTTTTTT.

The genes are TRBV25-1 and TRBJ1-3; unclear D gene. Trimming cost V 3 bases and J 0 bases, with 6 bases left between them. Germline V gene sequence: CDR1 MGHDK, CDR2 SYGVNS. CDR3 size: 14 residues. The CDR3 DNA is TGTGCCAGCAGTGACACGGTCTCTGGAAACACCATATATTTT. Its protein product is CASSDTVSGNTIYF.

The chain carries TRBV7-9 and TRBJ2-1, with 11 bases that match TRBD2. Germline CDR1 SEHNR, CDR2 FQNEAQ (reference sequence). J gave up 7 bases and V 5 bases, and 7 bases lay outside the gene matches. This CDR3 has 15 amino acids. The CDR3 reads CASSLTSGRGNEQFF. The CDR3 DNA sequence: TGTGCCAGCAGCCTAACTAGCGGGAGAGGAAATGAGCAGTTCTTC.

Only a few counts were recorded for this clone. This sequence joins TRBV5-1 and TRBJ2-5; 9 bases match TRBD1. Trimming removed 1 base from V and 4 bases from J; junction bases left unmatched: 2. Per the germline V gene, CDR1 is SGHRS and CDR2 is YFSETQ. This CDR3 has 14 residues. CDR3 sequence reads: CASSLKGQGETQYF. Here the CDR3 DNA reads TGCGCCAGCAGCTTGAAGGGACAGGGAGAGACCCAGTACTTC. Based on the CDR3 plus reference TRBV5-1 and TRBJ2-5, the full variable domain is KAGVTQTPRYLIKTRGQQVTLSCSPISGHRSVSWYQQTPGQGLQFLFEYFSETQRNKGNFPGRFSGRQFSNSRSEMNVSTLELGDSALYLCASSLKGQGETQYFGPGTRLLVL.

The chain uses TRBV27 and TRBJ2-2; D not certain. Germline V lookup: CDR1 MNHEY, CDR2 SMNVEV (reference sequence). V lost 0 bases, J lost 1 base, and 12 bases lay in between. CDR3 size: 17 residues. The CDR3 here is CASSLSGVFENTGELFF. CDR3 coding DNA: TGTGCCAGCAGTTTATCGGGCGTATTTGAGAACACCGGGGAGCTGTTTTTT.

Comments on this clone: A junction boundary mismatches the germline segment, possibly from a read error. The chain is built from TRBV7-7 and TRBJ2-3; weak D call: TRBD2 (5 bases). Germline CDR1 and CDR2: SSHAT and FNYEAQ (reference sequence). This CDR3 region has 15 residues. CDR3 sequence reads: CASSLPGSQTDTQYF. The CDR3 bases are TGTGCTAGCAGCTTGCCGGGATCCCAAACAGATACGCAGTATTTT.

V usage is TRBV10-1 and J usage is TRBJ2-7; D may be TRBD2 (6 bases). From germline, CDR1 is WNHNN and CDR2 SYGVQD (reference sequence). CDR3 length: 15 residues. Trimming cost V 1 base and J 6 bases, with 16 bases left between them. The CDR3 reads CASSEFGGSLGEQYF. The DNA of the CDR3 is TGCGCCAGCAGTGAGTTTGGGGGGTCGTTGGGCGAGCAGTACTTC.

This clone appeared a single time. This chain connects TRBV18 to TRBJ2-7; D possibly corresponds to TRBD1 (5 bases). This CDR3 has 15 residues. From germline, CDR1 is KGHSH and CDR2 LQKENI. Trimming removed 2 bases at V and 3 bases at J, with 14 bases between. CDR3 coding DNA: TGTGCCAGCTCACCATCCAGGGTGGAGCACTACGAGCAGTACTTC. Its translation: CASSPSRVEHYEQYF.

The J gene is TRBJ1-1, the V gene TRBV19; TRBD1 is a possible D gene (5 bases). Germline assignment: CDR1 LNHDA and CDR2 SQIVND (reference sequence). This CDR3 spans 14 amino acids. Trimming left V 6 bases short and J 0 bases short, with 11 bases between. The CDR3 bases are TGTGCCAGTAGGCTACAGGCTATGAACACTGAAGCTTTCTTT. It specifies CASRLQAMNTEAFF.